One and the same sample provided the 29 T cell receptor beta chains below, sequenced in a study of vaccination effects on CD4 cells after COVID-19. Some clones are missing from TCRdb's copy, which holds only in-frame ones; the method was immunoSEQ multiplex PCR. The sample shows about 57,000 clones, approximately 80% of them seen only once. Their antigens remain unidentified. Culture lasted around eleven days before CD4+ T cell isolation. Participants were given two doses of BNT162b2 or mRNA-1273 vaccine. The specimen was CD4+ T cells from PBMCs cultured without peptide, collected after COVID-19 vaccination. These receptors came from a human donor who received a COVID-19 vaccine.

The V call is TRBV29-1, the J call TRBJ2-1; unclear D gene. Germline CDR1 and CDR2: SQVTM and ANQGSEA. This CDR3 region has 13 residues. V was pared by 7 bases and J by 7 bases, with 17 bases between. CDR3 sequence: CSAGGVLGNEQFF. The CDR3 bases are TGCAGCGCCGGCGGTGTTTTGGGGAATGAGCAGTTCTTC.

The CDR3 DNA reads as TGTGCCAGTCTCTATGGGGGCACTGAAGCTTTCTTT. Translation gives CASLYGGTEAFF. The chain carries TRBV2 and TRBJ1-1, with D tentatively TRBD1 (5 bases). Germline values: CDR1 SNHLY, CDR2 FYNNEI. The V end lost 9 bases, the J end lost 4 bases, and 12 bases lay between the germline ends. The CDR3 runs 12 residues.

This chain connects TRBV28 to TRBJ2-7; tentatively, D is TRBD1 or TRBD2 (5 bases each). The CDR3 has 14 amino acids. Deletions cut 7 bases from V and 7 bases from J, with 20 bases between. Per the germline V gene, CDR1 is MDHEN and CDR2 is SYDVKM. In nucleotides, the CDR3 is TGTGCCAGCAACCCGGGACCGTCCGTAGGGGAGCAGTACTTC. As protein: CASNPGPSVGEQYF.

Here the CDR3 DNA reads TGTGCCAGCAGCGTAGGTGGCTACACAGATACGCAGTATTTT. Translated, it gives CASSVGGYTDTQYF. The chain couples TRBV9 to TRBJ2-3, with no clear D. The germline V and J ends were trimmed by 0 bases and 2 bases, with 7 bases remaining between them. Germline-derived CDR1 and CDR2 are SGDLS and YYNGEE. This CDR3 is built from 14 residues.

The V and J genes are TRBV3-1 (or the pseudogene TRBV3-2) and TRBJ1-3; D remains unclear. The germline CDR1 and CDR2 sequences are LGHDT and YNNKEL (reference sequence). Trimming took off 0 bases at V and 4 bases at J, with 16 bases between the two ends. CDR3 length: 17 residues. DNA for the CDR3: TGTGCCAGCAGCCAAGATTTTGGCGGGGTCGGGGGAAACACCATATATTTT. Encoded protein: CASSQDFGGVGGNTIYF.

The chain recombines TRBV7-2 with TRBJ2-1; 14 bases agree with TRBD2. This CDR3 is built from 17 residues. Germline loops: CDR1 SGHTA, CDR2 FQGNSA. The ends lost 1 base at V and 9 bases at J; junction bases unmatched: 8. The CDR3: CASSLGRTSGGQGEQFF. The CDR3 region has the DNA TGTGCCAGCAGCTTAGGGAGGACTAGCGGGGGGCAGGGTGAGCAGTTCTTC.

This chain connects TRBV18 to TRBJ2-1; D may be TRBD2 (5 bases). V lost 6 bases, J lost 12 bases, and 15 bases lay in between. Germline CDR1 reads KGHSH; CDR2 reads LQKENI. The CDR3 loop spans 12 amino acids. In DNA, the CDR3 is TGTGCCAGCTCCCCGTCGGGGTCGGGGCAGTTCTTC. Translating gives CASSPSGSGQFF.

The J gene is TRBJ2-3, the V gene TRBV5-1; TRBD1 matches at 7 bases. Germline CDR1 and CDR2: SGHRS and YFSETQ. This CDR3 comprises 14 residues. V was pared by 4 bases and J by 5 bases, with 7 bases of the junction left unmatched. Here the CDR3 reads CASSPRQGKDTQYF. In DNA form, the CDR3 reads TGCGCCAGCAGCCCAAGACAGGGAAAAGATACGCAGTATTTT. The full variable domain, in which reference TRBV5-1 and TRBJ2-3 provide the parts outside the CDR3, is KAGVTQTPRYLIKTRGQQVTLSCSPISGHRSVSWYQQTPGQGLQFLFEYFSETQRNKGNFPGRFSGRQFSNSRSEMNVSTLELGDSALYLCASSPRQGKDTQYFGPGTRLTVL.

This sequence joins TRBV2 and TRBJ2-3; 13 bases are shared with TRBD2. The trim removed 8 bases at V and 5 bases at J, leaving 7 bases unmatched. Germline V lookup: CDR1 SNHLY, CDR2 FYNNEI. The CDR3 has 15 residues. DNA of the CDR3: TGTGCCAGCCTCCGACTAGCGGGGGGTATAGATACGCAGTATTTT. Its protein is CASLRLAGGIDTQYF.

The J gene is TRBJ2-4, the V gene TRBV3-1 (or the pseudogene TRBV3-2); D possibly matches TRBD1 or TRBD2 (6 bases each). This CDR3 has 16 amino acids. Germline assignment: CDR1 LGHDT and CDR2 YNNKEL (reference sequence). V was clipped by 0 bases and J by 8 bases, with 17 bases between them. The CDR3 here is CASSQDIGGNWDIQYF. The CDR3 DNA reads as TGTGCCAGCAGCCAAGATATAGGGGGGAACTGGGACATTCAGTACTTC.

The J gene is TRBJ2-7, the V gene TRBV3-1 (or the pseudogene TRBV3-2); tentative D call: TRBD2 (6 bases). The V gene lost 3 bases and the J gene lost 5 bases, with 11 bases spanning the gap. This CDR3 contains 13 residues. Germline V gives CDR1 LGHDT, CDR2 YNNKEL (reference sequence). CDR3 sequence: CASSQTSTHEQYF. CDR3 coding DNA: TGTGCCAGCAGCCAGACTAGTACCCACGAGCAGTACTTC.

The chain couples TRBV7-9 to TRBJ2-2; possibly TRBD1 for D (5 bases). This CDR3 is 15 amino acids long. Germline lookup yields CDR1 SEHNR and CDR2 FQNEAQ (reference sequence). The germline V and J ends were trimmed by 5 bases and 2 bases, with 12 bases remaining between them. The CDR3 DNA reads TGTGCCAGCAGCCCCCGGACACCTAACACCGGGGAGCTGTTTTTT. This gives the protein CASSPRTPNTGELFF.

This sequence joins TRBV18 and TRBJ1-2; D call uncertain. Trimming cost V 5 bases and J 2 bases, with 12 bases left between them. The V gene's germline CDR1 is KGHSH and CDR2 LQKENI. The CDR3 is 14 residues long. CDR3 nucleotides: TGTGCCAGCTCATCCAAGAACACCAACTATGGCTACACCTTC. This sequence encodes CASSSKNTNYGYTF.

This clone was observed a few times. The genes are TRBV7-9 and TRBJ2-2; TRBD2 matches 8 bases. The CDR3 covers 18 residues. J gave up 1 base and V 5 bases, and 12 bases lay outside the gene matches. The germline CDR1 and CDR2 sequences are SEHNR and FQNEAQ (reference sequence). The CDR3 sequence is CASSRAGGASRNTGELFF. The CDR3 bases are TGTGCCAGCAGCCGAGCCGGGGGGGCCTCACGGAACACCGGGGAGCTGTTTTTT.

CDR3 loop: CASSLVGTGELFF. In DNA, the CDR3 is TGTGCCAGCAGCTTAGTCGGCACCGGGGAGCTGTTTTTT. V and J are TRBV11-2 and TRBJ2-2; D unresolved. The CDR3 consists of 13 residues. Germline CDR1 is SGHAT and CDR2 is FQNNGV. Trimming shortened V by 1 base and J by 4 bases, and 4 bases separated the two germline ends. The full variable domain, rest sourced from reference TRBV11-2 and TRBJ2-2, is EAGVAQSPRYKIIEKRQSVAFWCNPISGHATLYWYQQILGQGPKLLIQFQNNGVVDDSQLPKDRFSAERLKGVDSTLKIQPAKLEDSAVYLCASSLVGTGELFFGEGSRLTVL.

The rearrangement links TRBV28 to TRBJ1-6; no clear D. The CDR3 has 16 residues. Between the trimmed V and J ends, which lost 6 bases and 0 bases, there was a span of 12 bases. CDR1 is MDHEN and CDR2 is SYDVKM in the germline V gene. In nucleotides, the CDR3 is TGTGCCAGCAGACCCGGTAGGAGCTCCTATAATTCACCCCTCCACTTT. The encoded protein is CASRPGRSSYNSPLHF. The whole variable domain, filled in from reference TRBV28 and TRBJ1-6, reads DVKVTQSSRYLVKRTGEKVFLECVQDMDHENMFWYRQDPGLGLRLIYFSYDVKMKEKGDIPEGYSVSREKKERFSLILESASTNQTSMYLCASRPGRSSYNSPLHFGNGTRLTVT.

This clone was seen once. The CDR3, as DNA: TGCAGCGTTGAAGCTACGAGGAATGAGCAGTTCTTC. Its translation: CSVEATRNEQFF. This sequence joins TRBV29-1 and TRBJ2-1; D is uncertain. V lost 1 base, J lost 7 bases, and 8 bases lay in between. There are 12 residues in the CDR3. Germline lookup yields CDR1 SQVTM and CDR2 ANQGSEA.

The chain has TRBV6-5 and TRBJ2-2, with D uncertain. The germline CDR1 and CDR2 sequences are MNHEY and SVGAGI. The CDR3 runs to 13 residues. The germline V and J ends were trimmed by 6 bases and 8 bases, with 13 bases remaining between them. This CDR3 reads CASRRTVAGELFF. The CDR3, as DNA: TGTGCCAGCAGGCGAACGGTGGCAGGGGAGCTGTTTTTT.

A few counts support this clone. The chain carries TRBV7-9 and TRBJ2-7; no reliable D call. This CDR3 has 15 residues. Germline CDR1 SEHNR, CDR2 FQNEAQ (reference sequence). The ends were cut back, 1 base at V and 2 bases at J, with 12 bases in the middle. Here the CDR3 reads CASSLDLARTYEQYF. CDR3 DNA sequence: TGTGCCAGCAGCTTAGATCTGGCCCGTACCTACGAGCAGTACTTC.

This clone was seen many times. The chain recombines TRBV7-6 with TRBJ2-3, with TRBD2 identical over 8 bases. Germline lookup yields CDR1 SGHVS and CDR2 FNYEAQ. V lost 6 bases, J lost 0 bases, and 5 bases stayed unmatched. The CDR3 is 15 residues long. The CDR3 sequence is CASSQAGASTDTQYF. The CDR3 coding sequence is TGTGCCAGCAGTCAAGCGGGGGCTAGCACAGATACGCAGTATTTT.

This clone was counted a few times. The CDR3 DNA follows: TGCGCCAGCAGCCAGAGAGTCACTAGCTCCGGAGAGACCCAGTACTTC. Translation gives CASSQRVTSSGETQYF. This sequence joins TRBV4-1 and TRBJ2-5; perhaps TRBD2 as D (6 bases). The CDR3 is 16 amino acids. The germline CDR1 and CDR2 sequences are MGHRA and YSYEKL. Trimming pared 3 bases from V and 4 bases from J, leaving 18 bases between.

This clone appeared a few times. CDR3 coding DNA: TGTGCCAGCAGCTTAACGGATTACGAGCAGTACTTC. Its translation is CASSLTDYEQYF. J is TRBJ2-7 and V is TRBV5-8, with D unclear. CDR1 SGHTS and CDR2 YDEGEE come from the germline V gene. V was cut by 2 bases and J by 4 bases, with 7 bases left in between. The CDR3 has 12 residues.

The chain has TRBV13 and TRBJ1-6, with D unresolved. From germline, CDR1 is PRHDT and CDR2 FYEKMQ (reference sequence). V lost 0 bases, J lost 3 bases, and 3 bases lay in between. The CDR3 consists of 14 residues. The CDR3 spells CASSLGDYNSPLHF. The CDR3 nucleotides read TGTGCCAGCAGCTTAGGGGACTATAATTCACCCCTCCACTTT.

The chain is built from TRBV19 and TRBJ1-4; D is perhaps TRBD1 (5 bases). This CDR3 has 16 residues. Germline values: CDR1 LNHDA, CDR2 SQIVND (reference sequence). Trimming cost V 0 bases and J 8 bases, with 16 bases left between them. This CDR3 reads CASSIDLGDRREKLFF. For the CDR3, the DNA is TGTGCCAGTAGTATAGATTTGGGGGACCGGAGGGAAAAACTGTTTTTT.

The V and J genes are TRBV5-6 and TRBJ2-6; TRBD2 matches at 9 bases. The CDR3 length is 18 residues. CDR1 is SGHDT, CDR2 YYEEEE, per germline. V trimming: 5 bases; J trimming: 0 bases; junction bases outside the gene matches: 9. The CDR3 region is CASRTRLAASSGANVLTF. The CDR3 nucleotides are TGTGCCAGCAGAACCAGACTAGCGGCTAGCTCTGGGGCCAACGTCCTGACTTTC.

A few counts support this clone. The V call is TRBV18, the J call TRBJ1-1; 8 bases map to TRBD1. With 2 bases clipped from V and 4 bases from J, the junction kept 3 bases outside the gene matches. The CDR3 loop spans 14 amino acids. Germline CDR1 KGHSH, CDR2 LQKENI. CDR3 loop: CASSPTGGVTEAFF. The CDR3 region has the DNA TGTGCCAGCTCACCAACAGGGGGGGTCACTGAAGCTTTCTTT.

This clone was seen only once. The rearrangement uses TRBV10-3 and TRBJ1-2; D is unresolved. The germline V gene has CDR1 ENHRY and CDR2 SYGVKD. Trimming shortened V by 3 bases and J by 6 bases, and 14 bases separated the two germline ends. The CDR3 covers 14 residues. CDR3 residues: CAISENDEGHGYTF. As DNA, the CDR3 is TGTGCCATCAGTGAAAACGACGAGGGTCATGGCTACACCTTC.

Concerning this clone itself: Different DNA sequences within this sample yield the same CDR3. The rearrangement uses TRBV7-2 and TRBJ2-5; D uncertain. The CDR3 is 13 residues long. The germline V gene encodes CDR1 SGHTA and CDR2 FQGNSA. Trimming stripped 5 bases from V and 1 base from J, with 8 bases between. DNA for the CDR3: TGTGCCAGCAGCCCACGAACCCAAGAGACCCAGTACTTC. It codes for CASSPRTQETQYF.

This chain joins TRBV5-1 and TRBJ2-3, with D perhaps TRBD1 (6 bases). The V gene's germline CDR1 is SGHRS and CDR2 YFSETQ. The CDR3 runs 16 residues. The germline V and J ends were trimmed by 0 bases and 1 base, with 12 bases remaining between them. CDR3 sequence reads: CASSLAGEGGTDTQYF. The CDR3 bases are TGCGCCAGCAGCTTGGCCGGAGAGGGGGGCACAGATACGCAGTATTTT.